This T cell receptor beta chain was captured by sequencing in a study of identical twins. TCRdb passed the 5' RACE reads through MiXCR, listing each CDR3 protein once. The sample has about 520,000 distinct CDR3 sequences; 22% are singletons. The CDR3 length is 14 residues. Deletions cut 0 bases from V and 1 base from J, with 6 bases between. From germline, CDR1 is SGHTA and CDR2 FQGNSA. These same records also appear under a second study, on T cells expressing NK-cell markers.

The sequence was collected from a woman aged 18-35 years in good health. The J gene is TRBJ2-5, the V gene TRBV7-2; D not resolved. The sample consisted of CD4+ T cells sorted from blood. CDR3 coding DNA: TGTGCCAGCAGCTTAGCGCCTAGCCAAGAGACCCAGTACTTC. Residues: CASSLAPSQETQYF.